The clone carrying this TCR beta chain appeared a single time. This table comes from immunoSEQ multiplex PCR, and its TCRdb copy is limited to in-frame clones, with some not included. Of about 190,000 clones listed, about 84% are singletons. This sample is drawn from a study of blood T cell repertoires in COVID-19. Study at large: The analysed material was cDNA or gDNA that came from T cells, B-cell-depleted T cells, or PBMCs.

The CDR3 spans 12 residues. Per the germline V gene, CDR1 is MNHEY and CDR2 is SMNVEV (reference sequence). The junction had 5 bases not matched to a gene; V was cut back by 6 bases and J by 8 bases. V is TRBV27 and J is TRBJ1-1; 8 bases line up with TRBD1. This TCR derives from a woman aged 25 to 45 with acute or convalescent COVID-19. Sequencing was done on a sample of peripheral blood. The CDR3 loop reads CASSYGTGEAFF. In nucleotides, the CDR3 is TGTGCCAGCAGCTATGGGACAGGAGAAGCTTTCTTT.